The source of this T cell receptor beta chain is a study of blood T cell repertoires in COVID-19 (dated by TCRdb to the early 2020s). In the study overall: ImmuneRACE Cohort 3 recovered participants were defined by two consecutive negative NP/OP PCR tests, healthcare professional clearance, or symptom resolution. The repertoires were released in a freely available public database meant as a resource for research on the immune response to SARS-CoV-2. Samples from collaborators originated in the United States, Italy and Spain and spanned both the acute and convalescent phases of COVID-19. A de-identified subject ID, COVID-19 status, age in years and sex were almost always included in the sample metadata. Where available, HLA class I and class II types were taken from metadata supplied by the sample provider and were not determined by assay-based typing. The dataset comprised deeply sampled blood TCRbeta repertoires from subjects exposed to, actively infected with, or recovered from COVID-19. The prospective study material was composed of cDNA or gDNA derived from T cells, B-cell-depleted T cells, or PBMCs. The samples were drawn from two sources: the first 160 participants of the ongoing ImmuneRACE study, and approximately 1,300 subjects contributed by 6 global collaborators. Beyond this particular receptor, the publication reports: The amount of clinical and demographic metadata varied by source and participant and was provided uncurated.

Between the V and J ends, shortened by 0 bases and 4 bases respectively, the junction contains 6 bases. The germline V gene (reference sequence) yields LNHDA for CDR1 and SQIVND for CDR2. From the cysteine up to the phenylalanine, the CDR3 has a length of 13 residues. Kept here is only the CDR3 DNA, which spans 39 bases and is read in frame from base 1. Participants in the prospective study were enrolled through a virtual design, were aged roughly 18 to 90 years, and lived in roughly 26 United States geographic areas. In the prospective study, participants were assigned to cohorts based on the clinical history participants reported in a screening survey and a study questionnaire. In the prospective study, whole blood, serum and a nasopharyngeal or oropharyngeal swab were collected from each participant by mobile phlebotomists. Additional blood draws and questionnaires over a 2-month period could optionally be provided by prospective study participants. Before DNA extraction, prospective study blood samples were shipped either frozen or at room temperature.

The immunoSEQ Assay, a bias-controlled multiplex PCR, was used to amplify TCRbeta CDR3 regions from genomic DNA. Per the source publication's procedure: The number of nucleated cells in each sample was estimated from the amplification of reference gene primers within the assay. To quantify the absolute abundance of each unique TCRbeta CDR3 rearrangement, sequence reads were collapsed and filtered. Productive Simpson clonality was computed per sample as the square root of Simpson's diversity index over productive rearrangements. Drawn from immuneACCESS, this table holds only the in-frame rearrangements with V and J called that TCRdb kept. Clones are partly lost; checked studies trace under half to an unresolved V gene and leave the rest unexplained. The V and J calls and clone size come from that table; D and trimming were worked out from the DNA. The sample table shows around 360,000 clones, and over 75% are seen once. The top ten clones comprise 1.5% to 2% of the sample.

On this clone: This clone's antigen is unknown. Base-call qualities are not available, and no considerably larger clone is one nucleotide away.

The V and J genes are TRBV19 and TRBJ1-2, with the D gene too uncertain to name. What was sequenced was PBMCs or T cells enriched from blood (not recorded which). The receptor was isolated from a middle-aged man in a cohort exposed to, infected with or recovered from COVID-19 (not recorded which). At the DNA level, the sequence is TGTGCCAGTAGTATAGATTACAGCTATGGCTACACCTTC. Translated, it gives CASSIDYSYGYTF.